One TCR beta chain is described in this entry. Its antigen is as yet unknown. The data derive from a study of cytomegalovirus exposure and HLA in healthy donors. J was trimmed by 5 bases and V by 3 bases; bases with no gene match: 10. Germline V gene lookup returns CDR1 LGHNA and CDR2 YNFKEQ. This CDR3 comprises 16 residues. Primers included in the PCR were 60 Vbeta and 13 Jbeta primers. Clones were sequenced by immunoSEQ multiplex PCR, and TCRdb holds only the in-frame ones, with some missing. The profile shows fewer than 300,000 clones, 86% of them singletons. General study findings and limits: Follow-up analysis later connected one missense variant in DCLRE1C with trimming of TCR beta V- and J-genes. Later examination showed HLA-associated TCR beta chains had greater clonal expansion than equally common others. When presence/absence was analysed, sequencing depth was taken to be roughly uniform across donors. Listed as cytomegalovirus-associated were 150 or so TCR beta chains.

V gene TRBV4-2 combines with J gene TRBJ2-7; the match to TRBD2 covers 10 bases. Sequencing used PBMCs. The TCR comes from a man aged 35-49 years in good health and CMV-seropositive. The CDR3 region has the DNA TGTGCCAGCAGCCATGTAAGCGGGAGGGCGAGGGACGAGCAGTACTTC. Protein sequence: CASSHVSGRARDEQYF.